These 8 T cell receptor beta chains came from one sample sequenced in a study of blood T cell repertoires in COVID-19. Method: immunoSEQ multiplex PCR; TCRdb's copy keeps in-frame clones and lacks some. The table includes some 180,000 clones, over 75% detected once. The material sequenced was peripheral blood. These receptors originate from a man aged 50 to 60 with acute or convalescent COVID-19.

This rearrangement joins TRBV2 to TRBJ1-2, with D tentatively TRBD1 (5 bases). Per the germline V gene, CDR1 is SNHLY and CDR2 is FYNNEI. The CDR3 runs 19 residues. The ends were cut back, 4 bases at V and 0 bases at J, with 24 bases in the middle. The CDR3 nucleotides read TGTGCCAGCAGTGGCACTCAGGGTAATGTCGCTCCTACTAACTATGGCTACACCTTC. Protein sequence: CASSGTQGNVAPTNYGYTF.

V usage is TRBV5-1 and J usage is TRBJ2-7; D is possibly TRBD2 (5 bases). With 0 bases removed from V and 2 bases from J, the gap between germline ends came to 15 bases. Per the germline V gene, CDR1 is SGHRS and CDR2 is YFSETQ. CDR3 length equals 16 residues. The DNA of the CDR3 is TGCGCCAGCAGCTTGGCGGGAAATACCGGAGCCTACGAGCAGTACTTC. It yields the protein CASSLAGNTGAYEQYF.

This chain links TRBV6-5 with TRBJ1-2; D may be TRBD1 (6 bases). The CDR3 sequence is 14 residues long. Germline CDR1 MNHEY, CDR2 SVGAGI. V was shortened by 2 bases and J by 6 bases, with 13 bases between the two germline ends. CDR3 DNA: TGTGCCAGCAGTTACCGGATGGGGGCGGATGGCTACACCTTC. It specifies CASSYRMGADGYTF.

The CDR3 spells CASTPSGEDKAFF. The CDR3 DNA sequence: TGTGCCAGCACCCCTAGTGGGGAGGACAAAGCTTTCTTT. The rearrangement uses TRBV6-5 and TRBJ1-1; D is possibly TRBD1 (5 bases). Per germline, CDR1 MNHEY and CDR2 SVGAGI. The CDR3 loop spans 13 amino acids. V lost 7 bases, J lost 9 bases, and 18 bases lay in between.

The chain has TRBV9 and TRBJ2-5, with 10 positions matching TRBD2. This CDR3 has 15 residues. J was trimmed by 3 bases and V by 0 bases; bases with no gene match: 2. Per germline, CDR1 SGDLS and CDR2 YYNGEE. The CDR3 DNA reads TGTGCCAGCAGCGTAGCTAGCGGGAGAAAAGAGACCCAGTACTTC. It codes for CASSVASGRKETQYF.

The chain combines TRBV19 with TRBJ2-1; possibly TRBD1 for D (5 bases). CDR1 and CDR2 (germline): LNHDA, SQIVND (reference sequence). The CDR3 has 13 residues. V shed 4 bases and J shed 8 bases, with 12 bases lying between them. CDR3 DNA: TGTGCCAGTAGTAGCAGGGTTCTCGATGAGCAGTTCTTC. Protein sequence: CASSSRVLDEQFF.

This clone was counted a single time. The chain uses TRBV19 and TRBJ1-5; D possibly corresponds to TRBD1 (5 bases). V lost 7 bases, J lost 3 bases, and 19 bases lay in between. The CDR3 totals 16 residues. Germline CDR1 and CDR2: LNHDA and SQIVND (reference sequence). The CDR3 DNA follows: TGTGCCAGTACCCATCGGGGGAAAGGGGTCAATCAGCCCCAGCATTTT. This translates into CASTHRGKGVNQPQHF.

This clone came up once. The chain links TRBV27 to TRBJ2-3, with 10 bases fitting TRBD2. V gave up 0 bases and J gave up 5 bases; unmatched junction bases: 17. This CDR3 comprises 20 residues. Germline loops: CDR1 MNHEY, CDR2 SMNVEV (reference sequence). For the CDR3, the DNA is TGTGCCAGCAGTTTATCTGCCCCTAGCGGGAGAGTCGAGGGAAAAGATACGCAGTATTTT. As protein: CASSLSAPSGRVEGKDTQYF.